This T cell receptor (beta chain) stems from a study of T cell repertoires in aging, cancer and after chemotherapy. A mixed TRB-A/B primer pool amplified rearranged TRB by multiplex touch-down PCR. TCRdb processed the multiplex PCR reads anew with MiXCR; each CDR3 protein has one entry. This repertoire shows approximately 7,600 distinct CDR3 sequences, about 38% found once; its top ten account for around 14%. Peripheral blood genomic DNA, not sorted cells or RNA, was the template. Trimming shortened V by 4 bases and J by 2 bases, and 8 bases separated the two germline ends. The length of the CDR3 is 13 residues. CDR1 and CDR2 from the germline V gene are SGHTA and FQGNSA.

The source is a human donor in good health. The sample comprised blood. The rearrangement uses TRBV7-2 and TRBJ2-5; weak D call: TRBD2 (6 bases). The CDR3 coding sequence is TGTGCCAGCAGCTCGGGAGTGCAAGAGACCCAGTACTTC. Protein sequence: CASSSGVQETQYF.